The present entry profiles one T cell receptor beta chain with its context. Its specificity is not known. The CDR3 extends over 14 amino acids. Trimming stripped 1 base from V and 2 bases from J, with 8 bases between. Germline CDR1 is LNHNV and CDR2 is YYDKDF (reference sequence). This entry is derived from a study of T-cell memory formation after mild COVID-19. TCRdb independently ran MiXCR on the 5' RACE reads; one entry per CDR3 protein. The sample lists roughly 200,000 distinct CDR3 sequences; 7.5% to 10% were seen once. General study results and limits: Within pre-infection memory, some responding clones were found, suggesting cross-reactive memory joined. For second-wave clones that peaked at day 37, SARS-CoV-2 specificity went unverified. Most CD4+ clones that shrank were in CM and EM, while CD8+ ones turned up in EMRA. Among clones contracting day 15 to 85, CD4/CD8 was balanced, whereas later expanders leaned CD4+.

The genes are TRBV15 and TRBJ2-5, with unresolved D. The TCR comes from a man younger than 30 who had mild COVID-19 (a few samples of this study predate the infection). Cell type and time point are not known. Sequencing input: PBMCs or a T cell subset sorted from them (not recorded which). As DNA, the CDR3 is TGTGCCACCAGCAGAGGGAACCAGCAAGAGACCCAGTACTTC. Protein product: CATSRGNQQETQYF.